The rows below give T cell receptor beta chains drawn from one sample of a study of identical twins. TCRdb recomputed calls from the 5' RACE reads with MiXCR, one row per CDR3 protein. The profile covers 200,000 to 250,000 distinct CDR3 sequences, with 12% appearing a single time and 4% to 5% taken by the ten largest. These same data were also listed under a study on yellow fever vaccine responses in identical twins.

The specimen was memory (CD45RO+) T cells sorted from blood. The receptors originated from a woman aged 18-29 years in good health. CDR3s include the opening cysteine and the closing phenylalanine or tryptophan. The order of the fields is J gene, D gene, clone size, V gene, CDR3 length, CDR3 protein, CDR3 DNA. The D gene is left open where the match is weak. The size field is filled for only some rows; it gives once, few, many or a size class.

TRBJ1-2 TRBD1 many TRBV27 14 CASSPGTGDYGYTF TGTGCCAGCAGTCCCGGGACAGGGGACTATGGCTACACCTTC
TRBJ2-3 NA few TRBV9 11 CASSVVEKQYF TGTGCCAGCAGCGTAGTTGAGAAGCAGTATTTT
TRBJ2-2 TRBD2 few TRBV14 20 CASSQGFGTSGTRDTGELFF TGTGCCAGCAGCCAAGGTTTCGGGACTAGCGGGACCCGGGACACCGGGGAGCTGTTTTTT
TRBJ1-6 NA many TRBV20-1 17 CSARDLGPSSYNSPLHF TGCAGTGCTAGAGATCTGGGCCCTAGCTCCTATAATTCACCCCTCCACTTT
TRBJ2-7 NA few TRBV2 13 CASSDEGPSEQYF TGTGCCAGCAGTGACGAGGGGCCCTCAGAGCAGTACTTC
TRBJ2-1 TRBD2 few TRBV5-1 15 CASSAGLAGKNEQFF TGCGCCAGCAGCGCGGGACTAGCGGGAAAAAATGAGCAGTTCTTC
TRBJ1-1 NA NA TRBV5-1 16 CASSLEVVGVRGEAFF TGCGCCAGCAGCTTGGAGGTAGTCGGGGTTCGCGGTGAAGCTTTCTTT
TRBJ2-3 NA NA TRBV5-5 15 CASSLGWRNRDTQYF TGTGCCAGCAGCTTGGGATGGAGGAACAGGGATACGCAGTATTTT
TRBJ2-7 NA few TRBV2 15 CASSREGTPAGEQYF TGTGCCAGCAGTCGCGAGGGGACCCCCGCGGGGGAGCAGTACTTC
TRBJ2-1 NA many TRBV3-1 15 CASSQVAGVHNEQFF TGTGCCAGCAGCCAAGTCGCAGGGGTGCACAATGAGCAGTTCTTC
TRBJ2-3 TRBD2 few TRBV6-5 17 CASSYGVIAGAVDTQYF TGTGCCAGCAGTTACGGGGTTATAGCGGGGGCAGTGGATACGCAGTATTTT
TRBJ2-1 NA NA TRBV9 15 CASSVEAGLLDEQFF TGTGCCAGCAGCGTAGAGGCAGGGCTTCTGGATGAGCAGTTCTTC
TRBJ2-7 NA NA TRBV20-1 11 CSASGGGGQYF TGCAGTGCCTCCGGGGGAGGAGGGCAGTACTTC
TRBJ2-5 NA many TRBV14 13 CASSPFQGGTQYF TGTGCCAGCAGCCCCTTCCAGGGCGGGACCCAGTACTTC
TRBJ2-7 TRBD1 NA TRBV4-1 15 CASSARDSISLEQYF TGCGCCAGCAGCGCACGGGACAGTATATCGCTGGAGCAGTACTTC
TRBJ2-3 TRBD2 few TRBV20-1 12 CRVAGEGDTQYF TGCCGGGTAGCGGGGGAAGGGGATACGCAGTATTTT
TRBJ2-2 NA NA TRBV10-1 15 CASSTEGGPTGELFF TGCGCCAGCAGCACGGAGGGGGGGCCCACCGGGGAGCTGTTTTTT
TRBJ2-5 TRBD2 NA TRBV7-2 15 CASSLAGAGGETQYF TGTGCCAGCAGCTTAGCGGGAGCGGGGGGAGAGACCCAGTACTTC
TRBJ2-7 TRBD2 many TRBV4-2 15 CASSGELATTYEQYF TGTGCCAGCAGCGGCGAACTAGCGACCACCTACGAGCAGTACTTC
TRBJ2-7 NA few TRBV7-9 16 CASSDSARGGEYEQYF TGTGCCAGCAGCGATTCTGCACGAGGAGGGGAATACGAGCAGTACTTC
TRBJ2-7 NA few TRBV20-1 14 CSASGGLLGFEQYF TGCAGTGCTAGTGGAGGACTGTTGGGCTTCGAGCAGTACTTC
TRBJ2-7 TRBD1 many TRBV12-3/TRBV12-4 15 CASSLKQGGSYEQYF TGTGCCAGCAGTTTGAAACAGGGGGGCTCCTACGAGCAGTACTTC
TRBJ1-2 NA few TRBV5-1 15 CASSLEGNSNYGYTF TGCGCCAGCAGCTTGGAGGGGAACTCTAACTATGGCTACACCTTC
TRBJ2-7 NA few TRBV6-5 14 CASSYSSWEDEQYF TGTGCCAGCAGTTACTCCTCGTGGGAAGACGAGCAGTACTTC
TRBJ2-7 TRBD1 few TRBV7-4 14 CASSQGQGACEQYF TGTGCCAGCAGCCAGGGACAGGGGGCGTGCGAGCAGTACTTC
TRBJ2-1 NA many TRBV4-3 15 CASSQEMAGYNEQFF TGCGCCAGCAGCCAAGAAATGGCAGGCTACAATGAGCAGTTCTTC
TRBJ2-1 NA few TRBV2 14 CASSEGPFSGEQFF TGTGCCAGCAGTGAAGGGCCGTTTTCGGGCGAGCAGTTCTTC
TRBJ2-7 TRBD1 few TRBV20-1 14 CSARDRTGRYEQYF TGCAGTGCTAGAGATAGGACAGGACGATACGAGCAGTACTTC
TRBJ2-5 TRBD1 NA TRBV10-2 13 CASSAGQQETQYF TGCGCCAGCAGTGCGGGACAGCAAGAGACCCAGTACTTC
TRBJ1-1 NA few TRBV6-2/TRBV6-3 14 CASRTPGGARVTFF TGTGCCAGCAGAACTCCGGGCGGGGCCCGAGTAACTTTCTTT
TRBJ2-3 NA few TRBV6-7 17 CASSYPLAERAVDTQYF TGTGCCAGCAGTTACCCCTTAGCGGAACGAGCGGTAGATACGCAGTATTTT